This TCR beta chain was sequenced for a study of identical twins (dated by TCRdb to the mid-2010s). As for the study more broadly: To test whether fetal clonotypes persist, the study used deep sequencing on TCR alpha and beta repertoires from monozygotic twins, unrelated adults of various ages, and cord blood. Replicate twin experiments were performed at different times using different library preparation protocols to rule out contamination.

This clonotype was detected only a few times. What antigen it recognizes has not been identified. No base qualities exist here, and no much larger clone lies one base off it. The CDR3 has 14 amino acids, counting the end cysteine and phenylalanine. Of all the DNA, just the CDR3 is kept, 42 bases in frame from base 1. Relative to germline, V is missing 6 bases and J is missing 6 bases, with 8 bases of the junction outside any gene match. CDR1 is given as MDHEN and CDR2 as SYDVKM, both from the germline V gene. Summary of the overall study and its limitations: Invariant T cells such as MAIT and iNKT could partly confound zero-insertion analyses, though diverse VJ usage argued against this for most clonotypes. In monozygotic twins, out-of-frame TCR alpha sharing was systematically underestimated by recombination models, although the models agreed with sharing between unrelated individuals. Conclusions relied on cross-sectional statistical analysis, since the same donors could not be followed over many years. Out-of-frame TCR alpha sequences shared between twins showed an excess of low generation-probability sequences compared with coincidental sharing between unrelated individuals. Abundant cord blood beta clonotypes carried fewer insertions; young adult naive repertoires showed a weaker similar trend, while memory repertoires showed none. In beta out-of-frame sequences, excess twin sharing was weaker, because having fewer shared sequences lowered the signal-to-noise ratio.

Every donor was a healthy Caucasian. The twin cohort comprised three pairs of female monozygotic twins, all aged roughly 18 to 29 years. Positive isolation kits from Invitrogen were used to isolate CD4+ and CD8+ T cell populations. Library preparation employed 5' RACE. These reads were obtained on an Illumina HiSeq 2000. Template switching added a universal primer binding site, and the final cDNA carried a unique molecular identifier that allowed TCR cDNA molecules to be counted accurately. First-strand cDNA for TCR alpha and beta chains was synthesized from specific primers in the conserved constant-segment region. To control for contamination, each cDNA library was double barcoded with a SMART-Mk sample barcode plus Illumina barcodes. TruSeq adapter sequences, together with Illumina sample barcodes, were added in two successive PCR steps. The Illumina HiSeq platform was used with custom primers to sequence TCR alpha and beta cDNA libraries. As for the authors' bioinformatics: MiGEC processed the raw reads to extract unique molecular identifiers, while MiXCR was used to determine the CDR3 positions. Recombination models were inferred per individual with the repgenHMM and IGoR tools using an EM algorithm. Shared clonotype analysis was performed with the tcR package in R, normalizing sharing by the product of cloneset sizes. To study raw recombination free of thymic and clonal selection effects, out-of-frame nonproductive sequences were analyzed. Using fastp trimming at Q25 and MiXCR clonotype assembly, TCRdb reanalyzed the public sequencing data and kept in-frame beta chains. CDR3 protein sequences are deduplicated, and each keeps its most common genes and DNA. The V and J calls reflect TCRdb's pipeline rather than the authors' work. This sample has 540,000 or so distinct CDR3 sequences in its table, and around 20% of those were observed once. The ten most abundant clones make up about 0.48% of the sample.

This sample also appeared in a second study, on yellow fever vaccine responses in identical twins. The other study reports the following: The authors reported that the T cell response to vaccination in identical twins appeared partly convergent and partly personalized. In the study, vaccine-responding T cell clones were precisely tracked in identical twins.

Recombination joined TRBV28 with TRBJ2-5; TRBD2 matches 9 bases in the middle. This clonotype was sampled from a woman under 30 in good health. The specimen was CD4+ T cells sorted from blood. The CDR3 reads CASRTSGGRKTQYF. The base sequence is TGTGCCAGCAGAACCAGCGGGGGGCGAAAGACCCAGTACTTC.